The next 16 T cell receptor beta chains were all read from a single sample in a study of T cells expressing NK-cell markers. TCRdb re-called the 5' RACE reads and gives one entry per CDR3 protein, without DNA. Reported are around 380,000 distinct CDR3 sequences; the ten largest clones contain roughly 10%. Sequencing was done on a sample of blood T cells: a sorted CD56 or NKG2C T cell subset, CD4+ or CD8+ T cells, or bulk PBMC T cells (not recorded which). These receptors were taken from a woman aged 50 to 60 in good health.

The CDR3: CASSQTSPGANVLTF. The chain employs TRBV7-2 and TRBJ2-6. CDR3 length: 15 residues. The germline CDR1 and CDR2 sequences are SGHTA and FQGNSA.

The chain combines TRBV21-1 with TRBJ2-4. TRBV21-1 is given as a pseudogene. The CDR3 consists of 14 residues. This chain's CDR3 is CAAIGLLAKNIQYF.

The chain is built from TRBV7-8 and TRBJ2-7; the D gene TCRdb calls, TRBD2, cannot be checked with no DNA. The CDR3 length is 13 residues. Germline loops: CDR1 SGHVS, CDR2 FQNEAQ. CDR3 loop: CASARTLLREQYF.

J is TRBJ2-1 and V is TRBV20-1; there is no DNA to check the TCRdb D call of TRBD2. Germline CDR1 reads DFQATT; CDR2 reads SNEGSKA (reference sequence). This CDR3 is built from 18 residues. The CDR3 sequence is CSARADTRTSGIYNEQFF.

Here the CDR3 reads CASSSTSGTADTQYF. The J gene is TRBJ2-3, the V gene TRBV7-9; lacking DNA, the TRBD2 call made by TCRdb goes unchecked. The CDR3 contains 15 residues. CDR1 and CDR2 (germline): SEHNR, FQNEAQ (reference sequence).

The chain employs TRBV5-5 and TRBJ1-2; TCRdb's assignment of TRBD1 cannot be checked, as there is no DNA. Looked up from germline, CDR1 is SGHKS and CDR2 is YYEKEE (reference sequence). CDR3 length: 17 amino acids. CDR3: CASSSRLRDEANYGYTF.

This sequence joins TRBV5-6 and TRBJ2-3; TCRdb proposes TRBD2, but this gene call is untestable without DNA. Germline V CDR1 and CDR2: SGHDT, YYEEEE. The CDR3 runs to 16 residues. CDR3 loop: CASSGPWPSRGDTQYF.

The J gene is TRBJ2-5, the V gene TRBV29-1. CDR3 length: 13 amino acids. CDR1 is SQVTM, CDR2 ANQGSEA, per germline. CDR3 protein: CSVLFLIQETQYF.

The chain employs TRBV5-1 and TRBJ2-3. The CDR3 has 12 residues. CDR1 is SGHRS, CDR2 YFSETQ, per germline. The chain's CDR3 is CASSSEGDTQYF.

The chain joins TRBV30 to TRBJ1-2. This CDR3 comprises 13 residues. The V gene's germline CDR1 is GTSNPN and CDR2 SVGIG (reference sequence). CDR3: CAWSVSQNYGYTF.

This chain joins TRBV20-1 and TRBJ2-1; no DNA is available, so the TRBD1 call from TCRdb remains unchecked. The germline CDR1 and CDR2 sequences are DFQATT and SNEGSKA (reference sequence). The CDR3 runs to 13 residues. CDR3 residues: CSAPTEAYNEQFF.

This CDR3 is CASSSFAGEDTDTQYF. The chain is built from TRBV12-3 or TRBV12-4 and TRBJ2-3; TCRdb selects TRBD2, and the lack of DNA leaves this call unchecked. There are 16 residues in the CDR3.

The chain joins TRBV10-3 to TRBJ2-3; TCRdb gives TRBD2 as the D gene, but with no DNA this cannot be confirmed. CDR3 length: 14 amino acids. Germline CDR1 and CDR2: ENHRY and SYGVKD. The CDR3 loop is CAISESSGIDTQYF.

The J gene is TRBJ2-3, the V gene TRBV14; TCRdb lists TRBD1, though no DNA is available to test this call. The CDR3 runs 19 residues. CDR1 is SGHDN, CDR2 FVKESK, per germline. This CDR3 is CASSQRMGARTTRTDTQYF. Full variable domain (remainder filled in from reference TRBV14 and TRBJ2-3): EAGVTQFPSHSVIEKGQTVTLRCDPISGHDNLYWYRRVMGKEIKFLLHFVKESKQDESGMPNNRFLAERTGGTYSTLKVQPAELEDSGVYFCASSQRMGARTTRTDTQYFGPGTRLTVL.

V and J are TRBV12-3 or TRBV12-4 and TRBJ2-3; lacking DNA, the TRBD1 call made by TCRdb goes unchecked. This CDR3 has 13 residues. CDR3 sequence: CASSATGKHTQYF.

This CDR3 reads CATGLAGVSEQFF. The chain carries TRBV2 and TRBJ2-1; TCRdb's D call of TRBD2 is untestable without DNA. CDR1 SNHLY and CDR2 FYNNEI come from the germline V gene. The CDR3 contains 13 residues. Full variable domain (remainder filled in from reference TRBV2 and TRBJ2-1): EPEVTQTPSHQVTQMGQEVILRCVPISNHLYFYWYRQILGQKVEFLVSFYNNEISEKSEIFDDQFSVERPDGSNFTLKIRSTKLEDSAMYFCATGLAGVSEQFFGPGTRLTVL.